This T cell receptor (beta chain) stems from a study of shared clonotypes between healthy human individuals. Study-level results: Though the depth was large, rarefaction showed that sorted-subset sequencing was incomplete. The authors sampled blood alone, and tissue repertoires likely differ.

With 1 base clipped from V and 3 bases from J, the junction kept 8 bases outside the gene matches. CDR1 and CDR2 from the germline V gene are SGHRS and YFSETQ. There are 16 residues in the CDR3. CD4+ cells were split into CD45RA+ naive and CD45RA-negative memory subsets. TCRdb's table, derived via immunoSEQ multiplex PCR, lists solely in-frame clones and lacks some. The sample includes 2.3 million or so clones, more than 85% of them seen just once. A note on this clone: The antigen is undetermined.

The J gene is TRBJ2-7, the V gene TRBV5-1, with 9 nucleotides matching TRBD1. The sample taken for sequencing was naive CD4+ T cells from PBMCs. Stated subset: CD45RA+ positively selected. This clonotype was sampled from a man aged 18-30 years in good health. Some clones in this sample may be carry-over from other donors' samples. For the CDR3, the DNA is TGCGCCAGCAGCTTGCGAGCGGGACAGGGCTTCTACGAGCAGTACTTC. Translating gives CASSLRAGQGFYEQYF.